This passage covers 30 T cell receptor beta chains from one sample sequenced in a study of spatial heterogeneity in lung cancer. Time point described: sample taken at primary tumor resection. Unsorted whole RNA from tumor, nontumor lung or frozen PBMC underwent sequencing. TCRdb itself ran the 5' RACE reads through MiXCR, one entry per CDR3 protein. This sample yields 1,600 or so distinct CDR3 sequences, of which 18% are seen a single time; more than 40% belongs to the top ten. The specimen was PBMCs, collected at surgery. The receptor set was obtained from a male donor with early-stage non-small cell lung cancer.

In its sample, this clonotype is medium-sized (0.01 to 0.1%). The chain is built from TRBV29-1 and TRBJ1-2, with D possibly matching TRBD1 (5 bases). CDR3 length equals 12 residues. Germline lookup yields CDR1 SQVTM and CDR2 ANQGSEA. V lost 8 bases and J lost 4, with 14 bases in between. The CDR3 loop is CSSGGSGYGYTF. In DNA, the CDR3 is TGCAGCTCCGGGGGGAGCGGCTATGGCTACACCTTC.

By sample share, this clonotype is medium-sized. The chain employs TRBV30 and TRBJ2-7; tentative D call: TRBD2 (5 bases). The germline CDR1 and CDR2 sequences are GTSNPN and SVGIG (reference sequence). V lost 5 bases to trimming and J lost 3 bases, with 14 bases between them. This CDR3 has 13 residues. CDR3: CAWSVKAVYEQYF. CDR3 nucleotides: TGTGCCTGGTCCGTCAAAGCGGTCTACGAGCAGTACTTC.

This clonotype is judged medium-sized. The genes are TRBV11-1 and TRBJ2-1, with D tentatively TRBD2 (6 bases). The CDR3 runs to 15 residues. CDR1 and CDR2 from the germline V gene are SGHAT and FQDESV (reference sequence). The V gene lost 6 bases and the J gene lost 7 bases, with 19 bases spanning the gap. The CDR3 DNA is TGTGCCAGCAGACCGGGTCTAGAAGGGAGGAATGAGCAGTTCTTC. Translation: CASRPGLEGRNEQFF.

This clonotype turned up a few times. The rearrangement uses TRBV5-1 and TRBJ2-1; 7 nucleotides align to TRBD2. Losses at the gene ends were 5 bases for V and 7 bases for J; bases not matched to a gene: 6. Germline-derived CDR1 and CDR2 are SGHRS and YFSETQ. The CDR3 has 13 residues. CDR3 bases: TGCGCCAGCAGGCGGGGGACGAAAAATGAGCAGTTCTTC. As protein: CASRRGTKNEQFF.

The V gene is TRBV5-6, the J gene TRBJ2-5, with D possibly matching TRBD1 (6 bases). The CDR3 is made up of 16 amino acids. The germline CDR1 and CDR2 sequences are SGHDT and YYEEEE. The V end was cut by 4 bases, the J end by 2 bases, with 18 bases between. CDR3 protein: CASSTRGTGWQETQYF. The CDR3 bases are TGTGCCAGCAGCACAAGGGGTACAGGGTGGCAAGAGACCCAGTACTTC.

By its share, this clonotype is medium-sized (0.01 to 0.1%). The CDR3 nucleotides read TGTGCCAGCAGTGAGGATCAAGAGACCCAGTACTTC. Translated, it gives CASSEDQETQYF. The chain employs TRBV6-5 and TRBJ2-5; D not resolved. Germline CDR1 MNHEY, CDR2 SVGAGI. This CDR3 spans 12 amino acids. V was shortened by 5 bases and J by 2 bases, with 6 bases between the two germline ends.

This clonotype is labeled as medium-sized. The chain links TRBV28 to TRBJ2-1; 11 bases are a match to TRBD2. Trimming removed 3 bases from V and 8 bases from J; junction bases left unmatched: 12. The CDR3 runs to 17 residues. Germline-derived CDR1 and CDR2 are MDHEN and SYDVKM. CDR3 in DNA: TGTGCCAGCAGTTTCCCCCTGACTAGCGGGAAGAGCGATGAGCAGTTCTTC. It specifies CASSFPLTSGKSDEQFF.

In its sample, this clonotype is medium-sized. The V and J genes are TRBV12-3 or TRBV12-4 and TRBJ1-1; D is ambiguous. This CDR3 is built from 13 residues. The V end was cut by 6 bases, the J end by 5 bases, with 13 bases between. DNA of the CDR3: TGTGCCAGCAGCTGGGCAGCCACAACTGAAGCTTTCTTT. Its protein product is CASSWAATTEAFF.

In its sample, this clonotype ranks as medium-sized. J is TRBJ2-1 and V is TRBV11-3; D is possibly TRBD2 (6 bases). CDR3 length equals 15 residues. Germline V gives CDR1 SGHNT, CDR2 YENEEA. V was clipped by 2 bases and J by 2 bases, with 10 bases between them. The CDR3 DNA reads as TGTGCCAGCAGCTTACGTAGCGGCCCCTACAATGAGCAGTTCTTC. It codes for CASSLRSGPYNEQFF.

By share of the sample, this clonotype is medium-sized. The chain uses TRBV28 and TRBJ2-7; D is undetermined. The CDR3 is made up of 15 amino acids. The germline gives CDR1 MDHEN, CDR2 SYDVKM. The germline V and J ends were trimmed by 4 bases and 0 bases, with 13 bases remaining between them. The CDR3 protein is CASSSSGPPSYEQYF. DNA of the CDR3: TGTGCCAGCAGTTCCTCCGGGCCACCCTCCTACGAGCAGTACTTC.

This clonotype qualifies as medium-sized. The chain employs TRBV6-5 and TRBJ2-6, with D perhaps TRBD2 (5 bases). Germline V lookup: CDR1 MNHEY, CDR2 SVGAGI. CDR3 length: 17 residues. Between the trimmed V and J ends, which lost 5 bases and 0 bases, there was a span of 14 bases. Here the CDR3 reads CASSNTGLSSGANVLTF. DNA for the CDR3: TGTGCCAGCAGTAACACTGGACTGTCCTCTGGGGCCAACGTCCTGACTTTC.

This clonotype has at least ten counts. The chain recombines TRBV12-5 with TRBJ2-3; D is ambiguous. This CDR3 has 13 residues. The V end was cut by 2 bases, the J end by 4 bases, with 7 bases between. Germline V lookup: CDR1 LGHNT, CDR2 FRNRAP. CDR3 loop: CASGLMPADTQYF. For the CDR3, the DNA is TGTGCTAGTGGTTTGATGCCGGCAGATACGCAGTATTTT.

The rearrangement uses TRBV7-2 and TRBJ2-2; D possibly matches TRBD1 or TRBD2 (6 bases each). Germline V CDR1 and CDR2: SGHTA, FQGNSA. The CDR3 has 18 residues. V gave up 5 bases and J gave up 5 bases, with 24 bases separating them. CDR3 in amino acids: CASSTGTSSLRKTGELFF. CDR3 bases: TGTGCCAGCAGCACAGGGACTTCATCCCTGAGAAAAACCGGGGAGCTGTTTTTT.

This clonotype ranks as medium-sized (0.01 to 0.1%). This chain joins TRBV9 and TRBJ2-1; maybe TRBD2 (6 bases). Between the trimmed V and J ends, which lost 4 bases and 0 bases, there was a span of 14 bases. CDR3 length: 16 residues. Per germline, CDR1 SGDLS and CDR2 YYNGEE. CDR3 sequence (DNA): TGTGCCAGCAGCCTCCGCGGGAAAAGCTCCTACAATGAGCAGTTCTTC. Translated: CASSLRGKSSYNEQFF.

The chain employs TRBV5-1 and TRBJ2-7; TRBD2 might be the D (5 bases). The germline gives CDR1 SGHRS, CDR2 YFSETQ. V was pared by 0 bases and J by 1 base, with 20 bases between. There are 18 residues in the CDR3. The CDR3 protein is CASSLGVGSWRQSYEQYF. The CDR3 region has the DNA TGCGCCAGCAGCTTGGGGGTCGGATCTTGGAGGCAATCCTACGAGCAGTACTTC. Variable domain in full (rest from reference TRBV5-1 and TRBJ2-7): KAGVTQTPRYLIKTRGQQVTLSCSPISGHRSVSWYQQTPGQGLQFLFEYFSETQRNKGNFPGRFSGRQFSNSRSEMNVSTLELGDSALYLCASSLGVGSWRQSYEQYFGPGTRLTVT.

This clonotype qualifies as medium-sized (0.01 to 0.1%). V gene TRBV27 combines with J gene TRBJ1-1; D is undetermined. Trimming stripped 2 bases from V and 1 base from J, with 5 bases between. This CDR3 spans 13 amino acids. Germline CDR1 MNHEY, CDR2 SMNVEV (reference sequence). CDR3 protein: CASSLVQNTEAFF. The CDR3 DNA follows: TGTGCCAGCAGTTTAGTGCAGAACACTGAAGCTTTCTTT.

The chain joins TRBV6-6 to TRBJ1-2, with 9 bases matching TRBD1. The CDR3 length is 14 residues. The V and J ends lost 6 bases and 4 bases, in that order; junction bases with no gene match: 6. In germline, CDR1 is MNHNY, CDR2 SVGAGI (reference sequence). CDR3 DNA sequence: TGTGCCAGCAGAACCGGGACAGGGCGCTATGGCTACACCTTC. It yields the protein CASRTGTGRYGYTF.

By share of the sample, this clonotype is large. The V gene is TRBV7-9, the J gene TRBJ2-5, with D possibly being TRBD1 (7 bases). The CDR3 spans 16 residues. The V end was cut by 5 bases, the J end by 5 bases, with 21 bases between. The germline CDR1 and CDR2 sequences are SEHNR and FQNEAQ (reference sequence). The CDR3 DNA is TGTGCCAGCAGCCAACGGACAGGTTGGGGGGAGGAGACCCAGTACTTC. Protein sequence: CASSQRTGWGEETQYF.

The chain combines TRBV7-3 with TRBJ1-6; 8 bases agree with TRBD1. Germline V gene lookup returns CDR1 SGHTA and CDR2 FQGTGA. The CDR3 contains 16 residues. Trimming cost V 5 bases and J 6 bases; bases outside gene matches: 9. The CDR3 is CASSRTGTGTNSPLHF. The DNA of the CDR3 is TGTGCCAGCAGCAGAACCGGGACAGGCACTAATTCACCCCTCCACTTT. The entire variable domain, with the rest obtained from reference TRBV7-3 and TRBJ1-6, is as follows: GAGVSQTPSNKVTEKGKYVELRCDPISGHTALYWYRQSLGQGPEFLIYFQGTGAADDSGLPNDRFFAVRPEGSVSTLKIQRTERGDSAVYLCASSRTGTGTNSPLHFGNGTRLTVT.

By proportion, this clonotype is medium-sized. This rearrangement joins TRBV28 to TRBJ1-1; 7 nucleotides agree with TRBD1. Germline CDR1 reads MDHEN; CDR2 reads SYDVKM. V dropped 2 bases and J dropped 10; count of bases not matched to a gene: 13. The CDR3 sequence is 15 residues long. The CDR3 nucleotides are TGTGCCAGCAGTTTAAGGGACAGAGTGGTAGCAGGAGCTTTCTTT. Translating it yields CASSLRDRVVAGAFF.

This clonotype counts as large (0.1 to 1%). The V gene is TRBV7-9, the J gene TRBJ2-5; 14 bases align to TRBD2. Unmatched junction bases numbered 5, after V lost 6 bases and J lost 5 bases. The germline V gene has CDR1 SEHNR and CDR2 FQNEAQ (reference sequence). CDR3 length: 15 amino acids. DNA for the CDR3: TGTGCCAGCAGGGGACTAGCGGGGGCCCGGGAGACCCAGTACTTC. Translation: CASRGLAGARETQYF.

This clonotype was counted many times. The chain uses TRBV28 and TRBJ1-5; tentatively, D is TRBD1 (6 bases). This CDR3 has 13 residues. CDR1 is MDHEN and CDR2 is SYDVKM in the germline V gene. Between the trimmed V and J ends, which lost 8 bases and 3 bases, there was a span of 11 bases. CDR3 loop: CASGGAINQPQHF. The CDR3 nucleotides read TGTGCCAGCGGGGGGGCAATCAATCAGCCCCAGCATTTT. The whole variable domain, filled in from reference TRBV28 and TRBJ1-5, reads DVKVTQSSRYLVKRTGEKVFLECVQDMDHENMFWYRQDPGLGLRLIYFSYDVKMKEKGDIPEGYSVSREKKERFSLILESASTNQTSMYLCASGGAINQPQHFGDGTRLSIL.

This clonotype counts as medium-sized. The gene calls are TRBV19 and TRBJ2-6; D remains unclear. Germline assignment: CDR1 LNHDA and CDR2 SQIVND (reference sequence). The CDR3 runs 14 residues. V gave up 9 bases and J gave up 2 bases, with 11 bases separating them. The CDR3 DNA is TGTGCCAGCCGAGATGGAACTGGGGCCAACGTCCTGACTTTC. Translating gives CASRDGTGANVLTF.

The chain employs TRBV5-1 and TRBJ2-1; 8 bases match TRBD2. Germline V CDR1 and CDR2: SGHRS, YFSETQ. CDR3 length: 16 residues. The junction had 14 bases not matched to a gene; V was cut back by 4 bases and J by 8 bases. CDR3 in amino acids: CASSVSFSGSRDEQFF. CDR3 in DNA: TGCGCCAGCAGCGTTAGCTTCAGCGGGAGTAGAGATGAGCAGTTCTTC.

The genes are TRBV6-2 or TRBV6-3 and TRBJ2-3; D is uncertain. V was clipped by 6 bases and J by 6 bases, with 10 bases between them. The CDR3 is 12 residues long. CDR1 is MNHEY and CDR2 is SVGEGT in the germline V gene. For the CDR3, the DNA is TGTGCCAGCAGCGGTCTCTCGGATACGCAGTATTTT. It translates to CASSGLSDTQYF.

This clonotype was seen more than once but under ten times. The rearrangement uses TRBV29-1 and TRBJ2-3; D could derive from TRBD1 or TRBD2 (5 bases each). Trimming took 7 bases from V and 2 from J, leaving 16 bases between them. Germline CDR1 reads SQVTM; CDR2 reads ANQGSEA. This CDR3 has 14 amino acids. CDR3 nucleotides: TGCAGCGCCAGGGAAAAGGGAGACACAGATACGCAGTATTTT. Protein: CSAREKGDTDTQYF.

Many counts were recorded for this clonotype. One junction end does not reproduce the germline sequence, and a read error may be involved. The chain combines TRBV15 with TRBJ2-4; D is undetermined. The CDR3 has 16 amino acids. Germline-derived CDR1 and CDR2 are LNHNV and YYDKDF (reference sequence). The DNA for the CDR3 is TGTGCCACCAACAGAGTAGTTGCGACCACCAAAAACATTCAGTACTTC. This gives the protein CATNRVVATTKNIQYF.

This clonotype has more than one count but fewer than ten. CDR3 sequence (DNA): TGTGCCAGCAGCTTAGCGGAACAGCTGTCAGATACGCAGTATTTT. This translates into CASSLAEQLSDTQYF. The J gene is TRBJ2-3, the V gene TRBV7-9; D is uncertain. V lost 0 bases and J lost 4, with 11 bases in between. The CDR3 loop spans 15 amino acids. CDR1 is SEHNR, CDR2 FQNEAQ, per germline (reference sequence). The full variable domain, with the rest looked up from reference TRBV7-9 and TRBJ2-3, is DTGVSQNPRHKITKRGQNVTFRCDPISEHNRLYWYRQTLGQGPEFLTYFQNEAQLEKSRLLSDRFSAERPKGSFSTLEIQRTEQGDSAMYLCASSLAEQLSDTQYFGPGTRLTVL.

Sample share makes this clonotype medium-sized. The chain employs TRBV9 and TRBJ2-7; weak D call: TRBD1 (5 bases). Germline CDR1 reads SGDLS; CDR2 reads YYNGEE. V lost 0 bases and J lost 5, with 15 bases in between. The CDR3 runs 15 residues. CDR3 region: CASSVDRQGWNEQYF. The DNA of the CDR3 is TGTGCCAGCAGCGTAGATCGTCAGGGTTGGAACGAGCAGTACTTC.

This clonotype was detected only a few times. The V gene is TRBV20-1, the J gene TRBJ1-5; maybe TRBD1 (5 bases). Trimming left V 0 bases short and J 1 base short, with 7 bases between. Germline V gene lookup returns CDR1 DFQATT and CDR2 SNEGSKA (reference sequence). The CDR3 covers 14 residues. The CDR3 DNA reads as TGCAGTGCTAGAGACAGGGAGAGCAATCAGCCCCAGCATTTT. This gives the protein CSARDRESNQPQHF.